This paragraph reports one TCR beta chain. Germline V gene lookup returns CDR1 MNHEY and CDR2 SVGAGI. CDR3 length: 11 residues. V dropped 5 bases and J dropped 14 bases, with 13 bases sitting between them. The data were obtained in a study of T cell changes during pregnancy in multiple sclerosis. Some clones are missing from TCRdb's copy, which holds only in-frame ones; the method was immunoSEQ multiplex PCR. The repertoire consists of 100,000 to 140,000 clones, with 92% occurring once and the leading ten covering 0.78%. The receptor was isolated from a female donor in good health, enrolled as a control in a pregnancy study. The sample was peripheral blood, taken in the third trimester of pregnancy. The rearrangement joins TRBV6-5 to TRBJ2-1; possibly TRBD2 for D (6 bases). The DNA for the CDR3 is TGTGCCAGCAGTATGGGACTGGGAGAGTTCTTC. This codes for CASSMGLGEFF.